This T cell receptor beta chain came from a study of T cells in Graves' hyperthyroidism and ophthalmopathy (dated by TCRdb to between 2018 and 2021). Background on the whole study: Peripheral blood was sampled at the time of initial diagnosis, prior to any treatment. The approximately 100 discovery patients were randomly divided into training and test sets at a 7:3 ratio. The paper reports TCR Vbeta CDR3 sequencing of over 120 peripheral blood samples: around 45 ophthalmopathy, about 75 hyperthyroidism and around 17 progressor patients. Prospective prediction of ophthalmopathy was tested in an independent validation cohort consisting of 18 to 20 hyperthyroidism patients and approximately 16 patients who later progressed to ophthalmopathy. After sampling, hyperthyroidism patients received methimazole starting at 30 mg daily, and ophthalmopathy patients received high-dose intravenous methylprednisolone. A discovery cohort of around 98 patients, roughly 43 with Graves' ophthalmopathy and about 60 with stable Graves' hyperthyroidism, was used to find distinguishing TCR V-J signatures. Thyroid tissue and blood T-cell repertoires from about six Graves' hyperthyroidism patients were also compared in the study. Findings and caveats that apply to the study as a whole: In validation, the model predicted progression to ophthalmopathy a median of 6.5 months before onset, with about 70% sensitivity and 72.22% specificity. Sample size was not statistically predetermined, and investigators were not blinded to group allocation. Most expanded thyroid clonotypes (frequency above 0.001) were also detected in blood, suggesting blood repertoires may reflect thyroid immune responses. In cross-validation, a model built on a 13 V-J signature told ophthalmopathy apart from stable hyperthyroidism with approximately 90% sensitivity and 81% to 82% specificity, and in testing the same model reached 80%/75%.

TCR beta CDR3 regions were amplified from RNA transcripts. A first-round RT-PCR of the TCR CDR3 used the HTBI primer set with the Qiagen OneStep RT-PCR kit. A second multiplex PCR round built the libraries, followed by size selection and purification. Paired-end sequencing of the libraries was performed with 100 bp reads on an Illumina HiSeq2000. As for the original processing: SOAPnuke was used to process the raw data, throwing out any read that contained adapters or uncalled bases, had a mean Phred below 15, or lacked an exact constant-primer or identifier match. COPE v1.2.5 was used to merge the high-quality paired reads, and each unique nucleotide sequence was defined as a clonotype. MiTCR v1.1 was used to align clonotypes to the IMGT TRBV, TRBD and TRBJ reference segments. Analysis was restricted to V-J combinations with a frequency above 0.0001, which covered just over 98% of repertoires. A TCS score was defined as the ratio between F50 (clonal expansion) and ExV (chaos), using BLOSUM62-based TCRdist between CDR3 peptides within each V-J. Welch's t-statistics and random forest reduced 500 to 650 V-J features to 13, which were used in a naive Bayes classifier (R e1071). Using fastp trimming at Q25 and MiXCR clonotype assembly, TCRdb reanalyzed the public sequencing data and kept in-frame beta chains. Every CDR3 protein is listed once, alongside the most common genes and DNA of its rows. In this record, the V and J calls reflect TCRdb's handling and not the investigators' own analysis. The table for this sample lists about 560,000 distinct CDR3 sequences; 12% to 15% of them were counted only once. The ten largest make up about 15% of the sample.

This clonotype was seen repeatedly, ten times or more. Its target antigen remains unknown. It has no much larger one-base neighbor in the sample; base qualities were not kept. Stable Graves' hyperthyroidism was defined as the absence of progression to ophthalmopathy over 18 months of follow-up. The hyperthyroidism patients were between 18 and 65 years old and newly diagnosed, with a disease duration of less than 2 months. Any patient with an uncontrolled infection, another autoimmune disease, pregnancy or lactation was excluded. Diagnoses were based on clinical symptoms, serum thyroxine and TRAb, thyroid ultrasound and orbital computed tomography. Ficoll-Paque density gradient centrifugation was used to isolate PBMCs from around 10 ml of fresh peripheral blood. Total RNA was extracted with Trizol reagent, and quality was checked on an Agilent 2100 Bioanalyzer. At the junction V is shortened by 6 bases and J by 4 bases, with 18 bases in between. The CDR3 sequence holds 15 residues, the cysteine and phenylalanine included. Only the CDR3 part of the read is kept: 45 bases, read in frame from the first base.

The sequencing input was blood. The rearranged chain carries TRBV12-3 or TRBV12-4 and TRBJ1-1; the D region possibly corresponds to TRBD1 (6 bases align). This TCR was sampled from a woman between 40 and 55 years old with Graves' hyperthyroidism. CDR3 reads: CASSSNGGLATEAFF. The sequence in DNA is TGTGCCAGCAGCTCGAATGGGGGCCTAGCCACTGAAGCTTTCTTT.